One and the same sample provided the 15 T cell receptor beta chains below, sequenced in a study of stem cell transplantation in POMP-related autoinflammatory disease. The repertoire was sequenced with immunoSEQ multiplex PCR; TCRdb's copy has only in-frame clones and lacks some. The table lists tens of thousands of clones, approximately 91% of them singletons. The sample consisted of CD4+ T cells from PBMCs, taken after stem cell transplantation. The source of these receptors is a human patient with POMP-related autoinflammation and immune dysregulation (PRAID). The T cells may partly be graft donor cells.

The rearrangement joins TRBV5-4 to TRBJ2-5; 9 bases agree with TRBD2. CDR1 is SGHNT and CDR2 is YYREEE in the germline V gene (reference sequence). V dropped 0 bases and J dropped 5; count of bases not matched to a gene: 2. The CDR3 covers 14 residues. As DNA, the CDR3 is TGTGCCAGCAGCTTGGGACTAGCGGTGGAGACCCAGTACTTC. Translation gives CASSLGLAVETQYF. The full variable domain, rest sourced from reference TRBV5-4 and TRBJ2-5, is ETGVTQSPTHLIKTRGQQVTLRCSSQSGHNTVSWYQQALGQGPQFIFQYYREEENGRGNFPPRFSGLQFPNYSSELNVNALELDDSALYLCASSLGLAVETQYFGPGTRLLVL.

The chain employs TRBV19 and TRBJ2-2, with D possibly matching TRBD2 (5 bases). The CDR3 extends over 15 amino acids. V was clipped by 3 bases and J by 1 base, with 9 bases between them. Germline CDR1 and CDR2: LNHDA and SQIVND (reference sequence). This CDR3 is CASSMPGVNTGELFF. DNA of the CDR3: TGTGCCAGTAGTATGCCCGGGGTGAACACCGGGGAGCTGTTTTTT.

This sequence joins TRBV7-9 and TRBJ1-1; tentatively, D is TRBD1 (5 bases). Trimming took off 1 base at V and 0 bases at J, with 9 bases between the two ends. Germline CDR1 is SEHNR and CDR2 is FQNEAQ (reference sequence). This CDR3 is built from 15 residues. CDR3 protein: CASSLVQGMNTEAFF. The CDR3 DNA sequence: TGTGCCAGCAGCTTAGTGCAGGGAATGAACACTGAAGCTTTCTTT.

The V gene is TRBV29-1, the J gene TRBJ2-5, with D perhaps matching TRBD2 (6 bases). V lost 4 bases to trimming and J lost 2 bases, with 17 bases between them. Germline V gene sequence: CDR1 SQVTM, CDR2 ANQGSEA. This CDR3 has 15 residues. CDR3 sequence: CSVGSRSGWQETQYF. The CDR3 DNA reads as TGCAGCGTTGGGTCGAGAAGCGGGTGGCAAGAGACCCAGTACTTC.

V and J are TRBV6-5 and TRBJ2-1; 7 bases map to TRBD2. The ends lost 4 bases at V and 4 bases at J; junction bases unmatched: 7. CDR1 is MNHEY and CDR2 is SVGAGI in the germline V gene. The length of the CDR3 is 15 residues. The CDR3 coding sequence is TGTGCCAGCAGTTCGTGGGCAGCGGGGTACAATGAGCAGTTCTTC. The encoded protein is CASSSWAAGYNEQFF.

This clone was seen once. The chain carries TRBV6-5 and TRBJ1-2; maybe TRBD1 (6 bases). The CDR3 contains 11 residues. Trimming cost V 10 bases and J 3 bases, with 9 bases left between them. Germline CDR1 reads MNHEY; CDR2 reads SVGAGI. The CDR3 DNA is TGTGCCATCAGACAGGACTATGGCTACACCTTC. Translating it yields CAIRQDYGYTF.

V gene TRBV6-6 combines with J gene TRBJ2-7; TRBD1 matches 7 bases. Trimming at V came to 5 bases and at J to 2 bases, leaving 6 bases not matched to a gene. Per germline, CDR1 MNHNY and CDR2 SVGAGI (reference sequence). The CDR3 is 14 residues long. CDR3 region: CASSRGQVAYEQYV. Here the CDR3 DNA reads TGTGCCAGCAGTCGCGGACAGGTCGCCTACGAGCAGTACGTC.

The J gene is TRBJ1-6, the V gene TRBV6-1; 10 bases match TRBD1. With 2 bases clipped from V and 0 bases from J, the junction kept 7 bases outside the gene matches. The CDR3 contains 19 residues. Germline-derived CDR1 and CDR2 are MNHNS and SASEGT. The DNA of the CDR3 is TGTGCCAGCAGTGAACGGGACAGGGGATGGAGCTCCTATAATTCACCCCTCCACTTT. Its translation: CASSERDRGWSSYNSPLHF.

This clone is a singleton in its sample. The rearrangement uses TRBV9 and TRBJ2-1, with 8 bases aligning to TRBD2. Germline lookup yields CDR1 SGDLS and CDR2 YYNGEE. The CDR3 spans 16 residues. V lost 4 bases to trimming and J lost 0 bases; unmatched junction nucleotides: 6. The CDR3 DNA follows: TGTGCCAGCAGCTATTTAGCGGGAAGCTCCTACAATGAGCAGTTCTTC. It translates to CASSYLAGSSYNEQFF.

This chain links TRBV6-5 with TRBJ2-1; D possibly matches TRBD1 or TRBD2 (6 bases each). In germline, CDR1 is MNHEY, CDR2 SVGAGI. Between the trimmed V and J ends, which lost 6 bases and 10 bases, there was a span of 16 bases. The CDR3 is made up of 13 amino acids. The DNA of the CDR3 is TGTGCCAGCAGGAAAGCACTAGGGGGGGAGCAGTTCTTC. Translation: CASRKALGGEQFF.

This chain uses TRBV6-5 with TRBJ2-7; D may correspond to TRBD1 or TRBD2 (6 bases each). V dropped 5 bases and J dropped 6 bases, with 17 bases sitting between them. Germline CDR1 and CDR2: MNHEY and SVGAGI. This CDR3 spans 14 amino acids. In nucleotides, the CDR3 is TGTGCCAGCAGTCGGACGGACAGCGGGTTCGAGCAGTACGTC. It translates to CASSRTDSGFEQYV.

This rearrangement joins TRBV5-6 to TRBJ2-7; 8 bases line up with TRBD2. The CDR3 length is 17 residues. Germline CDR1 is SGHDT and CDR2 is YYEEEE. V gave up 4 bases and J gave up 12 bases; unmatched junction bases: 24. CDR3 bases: TGTGCCAGCAGCCTGCGGACAGACTCGGGACTAGTTCCGAAGCTGTACTTC. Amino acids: CASSLRTDSGLVPKLYF.

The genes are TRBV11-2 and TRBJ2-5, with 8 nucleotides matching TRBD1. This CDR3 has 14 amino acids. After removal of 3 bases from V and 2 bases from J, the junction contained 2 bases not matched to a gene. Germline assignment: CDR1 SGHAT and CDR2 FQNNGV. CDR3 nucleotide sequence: TGTGCCAGCAGCTTTCAGGGGGCTCAAGAGACCCAGTACTTC. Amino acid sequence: CASSFQGAQETQYF.

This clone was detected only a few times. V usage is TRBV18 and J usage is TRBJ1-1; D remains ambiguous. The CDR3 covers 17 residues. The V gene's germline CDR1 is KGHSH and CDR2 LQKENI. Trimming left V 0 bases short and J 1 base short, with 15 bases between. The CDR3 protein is CASSPPRPRRANTEAFF. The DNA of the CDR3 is TGTGCCAGCTCACCACCACGCCCCCGGCGGGCGAACACTGAAGCTTTCTTT.

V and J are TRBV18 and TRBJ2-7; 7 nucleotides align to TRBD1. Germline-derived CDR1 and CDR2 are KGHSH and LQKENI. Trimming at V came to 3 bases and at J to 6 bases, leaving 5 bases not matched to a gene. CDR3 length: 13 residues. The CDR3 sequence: CASSPEQGSEQYF. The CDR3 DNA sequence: TGTGCCAGCTCACCGGAACAGGGGAGCGAGCAGTACTTC. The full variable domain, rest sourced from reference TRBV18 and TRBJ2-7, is NAGVMQNPRHLVRRRGQEARLRCSPMKGHSHVYWYRQLPEEGLKFMVYLQKENIIDESGMPKERFSAEFPKEGPSILRIQQVVRGDSAAYFCASSPEQGSEQYFGPGTRLTVT.